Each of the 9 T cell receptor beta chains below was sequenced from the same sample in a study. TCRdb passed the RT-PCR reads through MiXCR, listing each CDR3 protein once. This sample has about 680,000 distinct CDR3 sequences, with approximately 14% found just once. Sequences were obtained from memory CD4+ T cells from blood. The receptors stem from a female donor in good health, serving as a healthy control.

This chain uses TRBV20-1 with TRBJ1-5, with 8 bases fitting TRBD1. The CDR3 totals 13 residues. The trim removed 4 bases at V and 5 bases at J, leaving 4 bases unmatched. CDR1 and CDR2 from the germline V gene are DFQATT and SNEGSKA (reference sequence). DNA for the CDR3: TGCAGTGCTATTGACAGGGGTGATCAGCCCCAGCATTTT. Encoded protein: CSAIDRGDQPQHF.

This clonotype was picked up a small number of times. CDR3 loop: CASSLEWNANYGYTF. The CDR3 bases are TGTGCCAGCAGCTTAGAGTGGAATGCTAACTATGGCTACACCTTC. The chain recombines TRBV7-2 with TRBJ1-2; D remains ambiguous. CDR3 length: 15 amino acids. The V and J ends lost 1 base and 0 bases respectively, with 9 bases between them. Germline V gives CDR1 SGHTA, CDR2 FQGNSA.

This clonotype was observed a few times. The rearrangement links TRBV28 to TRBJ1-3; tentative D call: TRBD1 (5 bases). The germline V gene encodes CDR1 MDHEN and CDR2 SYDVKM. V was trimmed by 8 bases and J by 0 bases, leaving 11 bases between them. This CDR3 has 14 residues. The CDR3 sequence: CASDSSTSGNTIYF. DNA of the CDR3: TGTGCCAGCGACAGCTCTACCTCTGGAAACACCATATATTTT.

CDR3 amino acids: CASSLRTGGANVLTF. In DNA, the CDR3 is TGTGCCAGCAGTTTAAGGACTGGTGGGGCCAACGTCCTGACTTTC. J is TRBJ2-6 and V is TRBV12-3 or TRBV12-4; possible D gene TRBD2, 5 bases. This CDR3 has 15 amino acids. V gave up 2 bases and J gave up 3 bases, with 8 bases separating them.

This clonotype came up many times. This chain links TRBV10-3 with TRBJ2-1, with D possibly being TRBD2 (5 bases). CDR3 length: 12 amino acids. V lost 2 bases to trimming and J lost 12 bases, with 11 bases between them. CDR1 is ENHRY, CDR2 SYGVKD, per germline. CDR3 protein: CAISELPEGQFF. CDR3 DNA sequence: TGTGCCATCAGTGAGCTCCCCGAGGGGCAGTTCTTC.

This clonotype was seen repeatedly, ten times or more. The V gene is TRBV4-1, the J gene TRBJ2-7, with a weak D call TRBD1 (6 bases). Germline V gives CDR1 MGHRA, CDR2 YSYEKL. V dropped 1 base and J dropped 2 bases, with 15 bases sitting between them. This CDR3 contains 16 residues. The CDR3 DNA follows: TGCGCCAGCAGCCAAGGAGGTGGACAGCCCACCTACGAGCAGTACTTC. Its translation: CASSQGGGQPTYEQYF.

CDR3 in amino acids: CASSFAIGGGDEQFF. The CDR3 bases are TGCGCCAGCAGCTTCGCAATCGGCGGGGGGGATGAGCAGTTCTTC. The chain carries TRBV5-1 and TRBJ2-1; 9 positions agree with TRBD2. V shed 2 bases and J 8 bases; nucleotides not matched to a gene: 8. Per germline, CDR1 SGHRS and CDR2 YFSETQ. The CDR3 has 15 amino acids.

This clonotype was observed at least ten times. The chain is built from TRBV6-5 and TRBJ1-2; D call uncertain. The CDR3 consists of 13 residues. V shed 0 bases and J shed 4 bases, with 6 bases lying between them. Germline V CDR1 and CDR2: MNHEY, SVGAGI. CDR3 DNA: TGTGCCAGCAGTTACTCTAACCGCTATGGCTACACCTTC. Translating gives CASSYSNRYGYTF.

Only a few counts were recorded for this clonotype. Here the CDR3 DNA reads TGCAGTGCTGACCATCGGGTCCAAGAGACCCAGTACTTC. It encodes CSADHRVQETQYF. This rearrangement joins TRBV20-1 to TRBJ2-5; D call uncertain. Trimming removed 5 bases from V and 1 base from J, with 11 bases in between. Germline CDR1 reads DFQATT; CDR2 reads SNEGSKA (reference sequence). The CDR3 runs 13 residues.